This paragraph covers one T cell receptor beta chain sequence. As yet, its antigen is unknown. V was clipped by 6 bases and J by 3 bases; unmatched bases: 0. The length of the CDR3 is 13 residues. Each CDR3 protein is one row after TCRdb ran MiXCR on the 5' RACE reads. The table has about 35,000 distinct CDR3 sequences, 3% to 4% seen once. From 2 million PBMCs stored at -80 C, the unsorted libraries were generated. These data are taken from a study of neurological immune-mediated disorders. Broader study findings: Whereas HTLV-1-associated myelopathy showed the most TCR clonal expansion, multiple sclerosis showed the least, with levels below those of healthy controls. Subjects shared no identical expanded-clone CDR3 amino acid sequences, suggesting private TCR-beta repertoires in all groups. Grouping of repertoires by phylogeny put those of 18 of 34 multiple sclerosis patients into a single related-CDR3 cluster, a possible signature.

The V and J genes are TRBV12-3 or TRBV12-4 and TRBJ2-5, with 11 bases matching TRBD2. This receptor was taken from a young man with multiple sclerosis. The source material was PBMCs. CDR3 DNA: TGTGCCAGCAGACTAGCGGGGGAAGAGACCCAGTACTTC. Protein: CASRLAGEETQYF.